The clone carrying this T cell receptor (beta chain) was detected a few times. What it binds is unknown. This entry comes from a study of cytomegalovirus exposure and HLA in healthy donors. Study conclusions and caveats: It emerged from a later analysis that several of the most significant clusters appeared to be linked to common viral pathogens. One later analysis reportedly identified an Asian-associated ancestry cluster that showed fewer N-insertions than the roughly 620-donor mean.

CDR3 length: 16 residues. Germline CDR1 is SNHLY and CDR2 is FYNNEI. Trimming cost V 4 bases and J 2 bases; bases outside gene matches: 10. Primers included in the PCR were 60 Vbeta and 13 Jbeta primers. The authors' processing: Around 80 million unique TCR beta chains, about 11 million of them shared, were counted by a later analysis. Using immunoSEQ multiplex PCR, the repertoire was profiled, and TCRdb retains in-frame clones only, with some absent. Clone size and the V and J calls come from that table; the DNA yielded D and trimming. The table lists 110,000 to 150,000 clones, about 74% of them singletons. Healthy donors of bone marrow made up the group.

This receptor was obtained from a man in his late teens or twenties in good health and CMV-seropositive. The rearrangement joins TRBV2 to TRBJ2-7; 8 nucleotides align to TRBD1. The source material was PBMCs. DNA for the CDR3: TGTGCCAGCAGTGGCCAACCGACAGGGGACCCCTACGAGCAGTACTTC. Translating gives CASSGQPTGDPYEQYF.